Shown below are 15 T cell receptor beta chains from a single sample sequenced in a study of blood T cell repertoires in COVID-19. Assay used: immunoSEQ multiplex PCR; TCRdb lists only in-frame clones, some missing. The sample contains about 160,000 clones, roughly 91% of which appear only once. Material: peripheral blood. These receptors were obtained from a woman aged 45 to 65 with acute or convalescent COVID-19.

This clone was picked up one time. The chain recombines TRBV7-3 with TRBJ2-1, with 11 nucleotides matching TRBD2. Germline CDR1 and CDR2: SGHTA and FQGTGA. This CDR3 is built from 16 residues. The ends lost 5 bases at V and 2 bases at J; junction bases unmatched: 5. CDR3 DNA sequence: TGTGCCAGCAGCGCCCCGACTAGCGGGGCCTACAATGAGCAGTTCTTC. Translation: CASSAPTSGAYNEQFF.

The chain has TRBV15 and TRBJ1-2; D not certain. The CDR3 contains 14 residues. V lost 0 bases, J lost 4 bases, and 9 bases lay in between. CDR1 is LNHNV and CDR2 is YYDKDF in the germline V gene (reference sequence). For the CDR3, the DNA is TGTGCCACCAGCAGAGATCGTAGTGGCTATGGCTACACCTTC. Protein: CATSRDRSGYGYTF.

The chain has TRBV2 and TRBJ1-5; weak D call: TRBD1 (6 bases). Trimming removed 2 bases at V and 4 bases at J, with 9 bases between. This CDR3 is 14 amino acids long. The V gene's germline CDR1 is SNHLY and CDR2 FYNNEI. The CDR3, as DNA: TGTGCCAGCAGTGAAAGGACAGCTAATCAGCCCCAGCATTTT. It is translated as CASSERTANQPQHF. The whole variable domain, filled in from reference TRBV2 and TRBJ1-5, reads EPEVTQTPSHQVTQMGQEVILRCVPISNHLYFYWYRQILGQKVEFLVSFYNNEISEKSEIFDDQFSVERPDGSNFTLKIRSTKLEDSAMYFCASSERTANQPQHFGDGTRLSIL.

The rearrangement uses TRBV28 and TRBJ2-7, with D perhaps TRBD1 (6 bases). CDR3 size: 15 residues. Trimming took off 9 bases at V and 3 bases at J, with 21 bases between the two ends. In germline, CDR1 is MDHEN, CDR2 SYDVKM. The CDR3 nucleotides are TGTGCCAGTGGAACCCCGACCGGGACATTCTACGAGCAGTACTTC. Protein sequence: CASGTPTGTFYEQYF. The whole variable domain, filled in from reference TRBV28 and TRBJ2-7, reads DVKVTQSSRYLVKRTGEKVFLECVQDMDHENMFWYRQDPGLGLRLIYFSYDVKMKEKGDIPEGYSVSREKKERFSLILESASTNQTSMYLCASGTPTGTFYEQYFGPGTRLTVT.

This rearrangement joins TRBV14 to TRBJ2-1, with a tentative D call TRBD2 (6 bases). The CDR3 consists of 16 residues. V dropped 1 base and J dropped 5 bases, with 15 bases sitting between them. CDR1 is SGHDN and CDR2 is FVKESK in the germline V gene. The CDR3 region has the DNA TGTGCCAGCAGCCAAGCAGGAGCGGGCTACAACAATGAGCAGTTCTTC. This codes for CASSQAGAGYNNEQFF.

This clone was recorded once. The chain combines TRBV19 with TRBJ2-1; D might be TRBD1 (5 bases). CDR1 LNHDA and CDR2 SQIVND come from the germline V gene (reference sequence). The V end lost 5 bases, the J end lost 4 bases, and 18 bases lay between the germline ends. The CDR3 sequence is 16 residues long. CDR3 sequence: CASSPLNRAGYNEQFF. CDR3 DNA: TGTGCCAGTAGTCCTTTAAATAGGGCAGGGTACAATGAGCAGTTCTTC.

This chain joins TRBV19 and TRBJ1-4; D might be TRBD1 (5 bases). The germline gives CDR1 LNHDA, CDR2 SQIVND (reference sequence). The CDR3 is 15 residues long. Trimming removed 5 bases from V and 5 bases from J, with 15 bases in between. The CDR3 DNA reads as TGTGCCAGTAGTTCTCGGCCCGGACAAAATGAAAAACTGTTTTTT. This codes for CASSSRPGQNEKLFF.

The J gene is TRBJ1-3, the V gene TRBV7-2, with TRBD1 identical over 8 bases. This CDR3 is 15 amino acids long. Unmatched junction bases numbered 5, after V lost 5 bases and J lost 2 bases. Germline V lookup: CDR1 SGHTA, CDR2 FQGNSA. For the CDR3, the DNA is TGTGCCAGCAGCCCACAGACAGGGGCTGGAAACACCATATATTTT. This sequence encodes CASSPQTGAGNTIYF.

The gene calls are TRBV28 and TRBJ1-1; D is unresolved. Trimming removed 6 bases at V and 1 base at J, with 9 bases between. The CDR3 runs to 13 residues. Germline assignment: CDR1 MDHEN and CDR2 SYDVKM. In nucleotides, the CDR3 is TGTGCCAGCAGCCCGCGATGGAACACTGAAGCTTTCTTT. Amino acids: CASSPRWNTEAFF.

This clone was detected only once. The same CDR3 arises from other DNA sequences in this sample as well. The chain joins TRBV7-2 to TRBJ2-3; 7 nucleotides match TRBD2. Trimming took 1 base from V and 2 from J; bases not matched to a gene: 3. Germline V gives CDR1 SGHTA, CDR2 FQGNSA. The length of the CDR3 is 15 residues. The CDR3 sequence is CASSLGLAFTDTQYF. The CDR3 coding sequence is TGTGCCAGCAGCTTAGGACTAGCTTTCACAGATACGCAGTATTTT. Using reference TRBV7-2 and TRBJ2-3 for the parts outside the CDR3, the full variable domain is GAGVSQSPSNKVTEKGKDVELRCDPISGHTALYWYRQSLGQGLEFLIYFQGNSAPDKSGLPSDRFSAERTGGSVSTLTIQRTQQEDSAVYLCASSLGLAFTDTQYFGPGTRLTVL.

The genes are TRBV28 and TRBJ1-1; a weak D match, TRBD1 (5 bases). The germline gives CDR1 MDHEN, CDR2 SYDVKM. Trimming shortened V by 3 bases and J by 7 bases, and 9 bases separated the two germline ends. The CDR3 runs 12 residues. CDR3: CASSFDSGEAFF. The DNA for the CDR3 is TGTGCCAGCAGTTTCGACAGTGGTGAAGCTTTCTTT.

Written as DNA, the CDR3 is TGTGCCAGCTCACCAGTCGGGGACAGTGGCGGGCATGGCTACACCTTC. Translation gives CASSPVGDSGGHGYTF. The J gene is TRBJ1-2, the V gene TRBV18; 7 nucleotides align to TRBD1. Germline CDR1 KGHSH, CDR2 LQKENI. CDR3 length equals 16 residues. V dropped 2 bases and J dropped 6; count of bases not matched to a gene: 12.

This chain joins TRBV10-1 and TRBJ2-7; D is unclear. V shed 2 bases and J shed 0 bases, with 8 bases lying between them. The CDR3 is 14 amino acids. Germline assignment: CDR1 WNHNN and CDR2 SYGVQD (reference sequence). The CDR3 region has the DNA TGCGCCAGCAGTGAGGGCAGGAACTCCTACGAGCAGTACTTC. Translation gives CASSEGRNSYEQYF.

In nucleotides, the CDR3 is TGCGCCAGCAGCCCAAGGACAGGGAAGACTGAAGCTTTCTTT. This encodes CASSPRTGKTEAFF. V is TRBV5-1 and J is TRBJ1-1; 8 bases fit TRBD1. The ends lost 4 bases at V and 5 bases at J; junction bases unmatched: 7. Germline V CDR1 and CDR2: SGHRS, YFSETQ. The CDR3 consists of 14 residues.

CDR3 sequence (DNA): TGTGCCAGCAGCCCCACAGGGTCTGGCTACACCTTC. This codes for CASSPTGSGYTF. The chain carries TRBV9 and TRBJ1-2, with D possibly TRBD1 on 6 matching bases. The CDR3 covers 12 residues. The ends were cut back, 4 bases at V and 7 bases at J, with 11 bases in the middle. Germline V gene data show CDR1 as SGDLS and CDR2 as YYNGEE.